Presented here are 6 T cell receptor beta chains from one specimen sequenced in a study of monozygotic twins with inflammatory bowel disease. TCRdb derives one entry per CDR3 protein from the 5' RACE reads, leaving out DNA. The sample's table shows around 200,000 distinct CDR3 sequences. The sample comprised blood. Receptor source: a human donor with ulcerative colitis or Crohn's disease, or a healthy co-twin of an affected twin (not recorded which).

The J gene is TRBJ1-2, the V gene TRBV7-9; the D call from TCRdb, TRBD1, cannot be confirmed without DNA. Germline V gene lookup returns CDR1 SEHNR and CDR2 FQNEAQ (reference sequence). There are 16 residues in the CDR3. The CDR3: CASSLGGHDSNYGYTF. The entire variable domain, with the rest obtained from reference TRBV7-9 and TRBJ1-2, is as follows: DTGVSQNPRHKITKRGQNVTFRCDPISEHNRLYWYRQTLGQGPEFLTYFQNEAQLEKSRLLSDRFSAERPKGSFSTLEIQRTEQGDSAMYLCASSLGGHDSNYGYTFGSGTRLTVV.

The genes are TRBV7-9 and TRBJ1-2. Germline V gives CDR1 SEHNR, CDR2 FQNEAQ (reference sequence). This CDR3 has 17 amino acids. CDR3 in amino acids: CASSQTIRAAQNYGYTF.

V is TRBV6-5 and J is TRBJ1-4. Germline assignment: CDR1 MNHEY and CDR2 SVGAGI. The CDR3 sequence is 14 residues long. CDR3 protein: CASSWMTTNEKLFF.

This chain uses TRBV6-1 with TRBJ1-1; TCRdb outputs TRBD1, but without DNA this stays unchecked. The V gene's germline CDR1 is MNHNS and CDR2 SASEGT. The length of the CDR3 is 15 residues. The chain's CDR3 is CASRRTSDGGTEAFF.

The chain is built from TRBV14 and TRBJ1-1. The germline V gene encodes CDR1 SGHDN and CDR2 FVKESK. The CDR3 totals 13 residues. CDR3 loop: CASSQELRGEPFF.

This sequence joins TRBV6-1 and TRBJ1-4; as DNA is missing, the TRBD1 call by TCRdb cannot be tested. The germline gives CDR1 MNHNS, CDR2 SASEGT. CDR3 size: 12 residues. CDR3 region: CASSPWGEKLFF.